This record covers a single T cell receptor beta chain. This record comes from a study of T cell responses to AZD1222 COVID-19 vaccine. Libraries were prepared by immunoSEQ multiplex PCR; TCRdb keeps only in-frame clonotypes and omits some of them. The sample comprises about 84,000 clones, approximately 90% of which are singletons, and around 1.5% rests with the top ten. The CDR3 is 13 residues long. Germline-derived CDR1 and CDR2 are SGHRS and YFSETQ. V lost 1 base to trimming and J lost 2 bases, with 4 bases between them. The V call is TRBV5-1, the J call TRBJ2-1; D unclear. The material sequenced was peripheral blood, taken on day 0 of AZD1222 vaccination. This sequence was found in an adult in good health. This CDR3 is CASSLTPYNEQFF. For the CDR3, the DNA is TGCGCCAGCAGCTTGACCCCCTACAATGAGCAGTTCTTC.